Listed below are T cell receptor beta chains from one sample, sequenced in a study of cytotoxic CD8 clonotypes in ibrutinib-treated CLL. Assay: immunoSEQ multiplex PCR; the TCRdb copy retains only in-frame clones and omits some. The data contain some 130,000 clones, roughly 90% of them seen just once; the ten biggest clones take up about 10%. Sequencing used PBMCs, obtained after 12 months of ibrutinib treatment. These receptors were collected from a human donor with chronic lymphocytic leukemia. Both conserved end residues are part of each CDR3. The order of the fields is J gene, V gene, D gene, clone size, CDR3 DNA, CDR3 protein. A D gene is named only where the DNA matches it firmly. Clone size is shown for a subset of rows, as once, few, many or a class of expanded clone.

J gene: TRBJ2-1
V gene: TRBV6-6
D gene: TRBD2
clone size: NA
CDR3 DNA: TGTGCCAGCAGTTACCTCGGACTAGCGGGTTACAATGAGCAGTTCTTC
CDR3 protein: CASSYLGLAGYNEQFF

J gene: TRBJ2-2
V gene: TRBV28
D gene: NA
clone size: NA
CDR3 DNA: TGTGCCAGCAGTTTGGGACCCGACAACACCGGGGAGCTGTTTTTT
CDR3 protein: CASSLGPDNTGELFF

J gene: TRBJ1-2
V gene: TRBV4-2
D gene: NA
clone size: NA
CDR3 DNA: TGTGCCAGCAGCCAAGAGCCAGGGTGGGGTGATGGCTACACCTTC
CDR3 protein: CASSQEPGWGDGYTF

J gene: TRBJ2-7
V gene: TRBV28
D gene: NA
clone size: once
CDR3 DNA: TGTGCCAGCACCAGGTTAACAGCTTCCTACGAGCAGTACTTC
CDR3 protein: CASTRLTASYEQYF

J gene: TRBJ1-2
V gene: TRBV7-8
D gene: NA
clone size: NA
CDR3 DNA: TGTGCCAGCAGCTTAGCTTCCAACTATGGCTACACCTTC
CDR3 protein: CASSLASNYGYTF

J gene: TRBJ2-3
V gene: TRBV27
D gene: NA
clone size: NA
CDR3 DNA: TGTGCCACCCACGCTAGCCCCCGTCCAGATACGCAGTATTTT
CDR3 protein: CATHASPRPDTQYF

J gene: TRBJ2-7
V gene: TRBV5-4
D gene: TRBD1
clone size: NA
CDR3 DNA: TGTGCCAGCAGTCAGACGGGACAGGGAGACGAGCAGTACTTC
CDR3 protein: CASSQTGQGDEQYF

J gene: TRBJ2-3
V gene: TRBV6-6
D gene: TRBD2
clone size: few
CDR3 DNA: TGTGCCAGCAGAAGAACCGGGACTAGCGGGGATACGCAGTATTTT
CDR3 protein: CASRRTGTSGDTQYF

J gene: TRBJ1-1
V gene: TRBV19
D gene: NA
clone size: NA
CDR3 DNA: TGTGCCAGTACCGGGACCGGGTATTTGGTCACTGAAGCTTTCTTT
CDR3 protein: CASTGTGYLVTEAFF

J gene: TRBJ1-1
V gene: TRBV28
D gene: NA
clone size: NA
CDR3 DNA: TGTGCCAGTTACAGGGTCACTGAAGCTTTCTTT
CDR3 protein: CASYRVTEAFF

J gene: TRBJ2-7
V gene: TRBV4-3
D gene: TRBD1
clone size: NA
CDR3 DNA: TGCGCCAGCAGCCAAACTACGGGGGACTCCTGGGACAGGGGCCTGGGCGGGCAGTACTTC
CDR3 protein: CASSQTTGDSWDRGLGGQYF

J gene: TRBJ2-7
V gene: TRBV11-2
D gene: NA
clone size: NA
CDR3 DNA: TGTGCCAGCAGACGACCGGCTAGCGTGCGCAGCGAGCAGTACTTC
CDR3 protein: CASRRPASVRSEQYF

J gene: TRBJ2-7
V gene: TRBV30
D gene: TRBD1
clone size: NA
CDR3 DNA: TGTGCCTGGAGTACCCCGACAGGGTCTAACCACGAGCAGTACTTC
CDR3 protein: CAWSTPTGSNHEQYF

J gene: TRBJ2-7
V gene: TRBV19
D gene: NA
clone size: NA
CDR3 DNA: TGTGCCAGTACCCCAAGGGCTTCGGGCGAGCAGTACTTC
CDR3 protein: CASTPRASGEQYF

J gene: TRBJ2-1
V gene: TRBV9
D gene: TRBD2
clone size: NA
CDR3 DNA: TGTGCCAGCAGCGTAGAGCTAGCGGGAATGAATGAGCAGTTCTTC
CDR3 protein: CASSVELAGMNEQFF

J gene: TRBJ1-1
V gene: TRBV28
D gene: NA
clone size: NA
CDR3 DNA: TGTGCCAGCAGTCCACCTGTGACTGAAGCTTTCTTT
CDR3 protein: CASSPPVTEAFF

J gene: TRBJ2-3
V gene: TRBV11-2
D gene: NA
clone size: NA
CDR3 DNA: TGTGCCAGCACCCTTGGCGCCTCACGGCCAGATACGCAGTATTTT
CDR3 protein: CASTLGASRPDTQYF

J gene: TRBJ2-2
V gene: TRBV18
D gene: TRBD1
clone size: NA
CDR3 DNA: TGTGCCAGCTCACCACGGACAGGGACCGGGGAGCTGTTTTTT
CDR3 protein: CASSPRTGTGELFF

J gene: TRBJ2-4
V gene: TRBV15
D gene: NA
clone size: NA
CDR3 DNA: TGTGCCACCAGCAGAGATAAGGTTGACGGGCGATACTTC
CDR3 protein: CATSRDKVDGRYF

J gene: TRBJ2-7
V gene: TRBV27
D gene: TRBD2
clone size: NA
CDR3 DNA: TGTGCCAGCAGTTTGACTAGCGGGAGTATCTACGAGCAGTACTTC
CDR3 protein: CASSLTSGSIYEQYF